This TCR beta chain emerged from a study of CD8+CD57+ T cells in acquired aplastic anemia. Study-wide context: Each DNA sample taken from sorted CD4+ and CD8+ cells came to 3 to 4 ug on average. Healthy donor CD4+ samples were sequenced to a depth that averaged about 11 million reads. Study-level findings and limits: Significance was not reached for CD8+ Simpson's diversity between patients and controls. Patients and controls shared under 35 CD8+ CDR3 sequences, which appeared highly expressed in patients and within their immunodominant clones.

Profiles of TCR beta VDJ and CDR3 were generated from a genomic DNA template. TCRdb analysed the reads with MiXCR anew, one entry per CDR3 protein. Found here are about 180,000 distinct CDR3 sequences, under 55% of them singletons; the top ten hold under 3%. Germline assignment: CDR1 MNHNS and CDR2 SASEGT. V was cut by 5 bases and J by 5 bases, with 13 bases left in between. The CDR3 has 14 amino acids. This clonotype appeared a few times. Antigen unknown. What was sequenced was sorted CD4+, CD8+, or CD8+CD57+ T cells (not recorded which) from PBMCs. The V gene is TRBV6-1, the J gene TRBJ1-3; tentative D call: TRBD1 (6 bases). This receptor was obtained from a human donor in good health. CDR3 residues: CASSLTGTRNTIYF. CDR3 bases: TGTGCCAGCAGTCTTACAGGGACTAGAAACACCATATATTTT.